The 8 T cell receptor beta chains given below trace back to one sample, sequenced in a study of cytomegalovirus exposure and HLA in healthy donors. Primers for the PCR totalled 60 Vbeta and 13 Jbeta. Data came from immunoSEQ multiplex PCR; TCRdb stores just in-frame clones and leaves some out. Counted here are some 180,000 clones, roughly nine tenths occurring once; the ten biggest clones make up around 0.98%. Sequencing used PBMCs. Source of these receptors: a boy younger than 10 in good health and CMV-seronegative.

Only one count was recorded for this clone. The chain carries TRBV6-1 and TRBJ2-5; the D is unclear. The CDR3 is 13 amino acids. V lost 7 bases and J 6 bases, leaving 15 bases between the germline ends. The germline gives CDR1 MNHNS, CDR2 SASEGT. This CDR3 reads CASTPTNLQTQYF. The CDR3 DNA sequence: TGTGCCAGCACCCCGACAAACCTACAGACCCAGTACTTC.

CDR3 nucleotide sequence: TGCGCCAGCAGCCAATCTATGGGGGGAGAGACCCAGTACTTC. It is translated as CASSQSMGGETQYF. The V gene is TRBV5-1, the J gene TRBJ2-5; weak D call: TRBD2 (6 bases). Trimming took off 4 bases at V and 4 bases at J, with 14 bases between the two ends. The CDR3 has 14 amino acids. Per the germline V gene, CDR1 is SGHRS and CDR2 is YFSETQ.

This clone occurred a few times. V and J are TRBV5-1 and TRBJ1-3; possible D gene TRBD1, 5 bases. The germline CDR1 and CDR2 sequences are SGHRS and YFSETQ. V was pared by 4 bases and J by 4 bases, with 15 bases between. The CDR3 has 15 amino acids. DNA of the CDR3: TGCGCCAGCAGCCCCGACGGGGGAGGAGGAAACACCATATATTTT. It specifies CASSPDGGGGNTIYF.

The J gene is TRBJ1-1, the V gene TRBV6-5; D is unresolved. V was trimmed by 2 bases and J by 1 base, leaving 11 bases between them. This CDR3 contains 15 residues. Germline CDR1 is MNHEY and CDR2 is SVGAGI. CDR3 coding DNA: TGTGCCAGCAGTTACAGTACAGCACAGAACACTGAAGCTTTCTTT. Residues: CASSYSTAQNTEAFF.

The V and J genes are TRBV5-1 and TRBJ2-3; 10 bases line up with TRBD2. This CDR3 region has 16 residues. The junction had 7 bases not matched to a gene; V was cut back by 4 bases and J by 2 bases. The germline CDR1 and CDR2 sequences are SGHRS and YFSETQ. Written as DNA, the CDR3 is TGCGCCAGCAGCAAACGGACTAGCGGCCCCACAGATACGCAGTATTTT. Protein: CASSKRTSGPTDTQYF.

This rearrangement joins TRBV11-2 to TRBJ1-1, with 8 bases aligning to TRBD1. The CDR3 runs 17 residues. V gave up 2 bases and J gave up 3 bases; unmatched junction bases: 11. Per the germline V gene, CDR1 is SGHAT and CDR2 is FQNNGV. The CDR3: CASSLRGQGNRDTEAFF. The DNA of the CDR3 is TGTGCCAGCAGCTTACGTGGACAGGGAAATAGGGACACTGAAGCTTTCTTT.

This chain links TRBV11-2 with TRBJ1-5; D unclear. The V gene's germline CDR1 is SGHAT and CDR2 FQNNGV. The CDR3 consists of 14 residues. V was pared by 0 bases and J by 9 bases, with 12 bases between. CDR3 nucleotides: TGTGCCAGCAGCTTAGATCTTACGGGATGGCCCCAGCATTTT. Amino acids: CASSLDLTGWPQHF. The whole variable domain, remainder taken from reference TRBV11-2 and TRBJ1-5, is EAGVAQSPRYKIIEKRQSVAFWCNPISGHATLYWYQQILGQGPKLLIQFQNNGVVDDSQLPKDRFSAERLKGVDSTLKIQPAKLEDSAVYLCASSLDLTGWPQHFGDGTRLSIL.

This chain links TRBV28 with TRBJ1-2; D is unclear. There are 14 residues in the CDR3. Trimming pared 4 bases from V and 7 bases from J, leaving 16 bases between. CDR1 and CDR2 from the germline V gene are MDHEN and SYDVKM. The chain's CDR3 is CASSSSGSLGGYTF. The CDR3 DNA reads as TGTGCCAGCAGTTCCTCGGGGTCTCTAGGTGGCTACACCTTC.